This T cell receptor (beta chain) was identified in a study of shared T cell receptors in the human thymus. Clones were read by immunoSEQ multiplex PCR, and TCRdb kept only the in-frame ones, dropping some. Seen here are 500,000 to 850,000 clones, about 89% observed once, and the top ten hold roughly 0.0086%. The CDR3 contains 16 residues. Trimming pared 5 bases from V and 2 bases from J, leaving 19 bases between. Looked up from germline, CDR1 is MNHEY and CDR2 is SMNVEV (reference sequence). These data also featured in a second study, about human thymus T cells. That work adds: Having corrective surgery for congenital heart defects, healthy Finnish infants were the ones who donated. The study used thymus tissue resected during corrective heart surgery. Apparent skewing of V and J gene usage characterized both thymic and blood repertoires. Highly overlapping thymic repertoires in unrelated individuals were reported by related research.

The sequenced sample was thymocytes. The clonotype was recovered from a boy under two years old with a congenital heart defect. The V call is TRBV27, the J call TRBJ2-7; D ambiguous. CDR3 in amino acids: CASSTTRLTATYEQYF. CDR3 in DNA: TGTGCCAGCAGTACAACCCGTCTAACAGCAACCTACGAGCAGTACTTC.